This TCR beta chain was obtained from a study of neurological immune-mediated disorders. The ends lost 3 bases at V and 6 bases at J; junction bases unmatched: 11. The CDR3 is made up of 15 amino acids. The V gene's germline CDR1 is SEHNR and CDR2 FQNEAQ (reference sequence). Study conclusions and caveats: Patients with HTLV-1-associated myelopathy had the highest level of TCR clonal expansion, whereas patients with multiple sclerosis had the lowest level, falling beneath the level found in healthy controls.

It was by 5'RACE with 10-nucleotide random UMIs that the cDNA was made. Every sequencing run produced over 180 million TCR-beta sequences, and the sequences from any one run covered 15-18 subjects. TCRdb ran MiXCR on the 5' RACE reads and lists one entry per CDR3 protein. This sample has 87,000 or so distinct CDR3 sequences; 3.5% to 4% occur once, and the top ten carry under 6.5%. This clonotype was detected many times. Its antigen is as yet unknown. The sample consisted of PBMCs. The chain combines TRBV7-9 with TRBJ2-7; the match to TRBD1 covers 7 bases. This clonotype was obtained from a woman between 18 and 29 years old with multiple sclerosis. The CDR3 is CASSFEIGQVIEQYF. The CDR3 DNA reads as TGTGCCAGCAGCTTCGAAATCGGACAGGTAATCGAGCAGTACTTC.